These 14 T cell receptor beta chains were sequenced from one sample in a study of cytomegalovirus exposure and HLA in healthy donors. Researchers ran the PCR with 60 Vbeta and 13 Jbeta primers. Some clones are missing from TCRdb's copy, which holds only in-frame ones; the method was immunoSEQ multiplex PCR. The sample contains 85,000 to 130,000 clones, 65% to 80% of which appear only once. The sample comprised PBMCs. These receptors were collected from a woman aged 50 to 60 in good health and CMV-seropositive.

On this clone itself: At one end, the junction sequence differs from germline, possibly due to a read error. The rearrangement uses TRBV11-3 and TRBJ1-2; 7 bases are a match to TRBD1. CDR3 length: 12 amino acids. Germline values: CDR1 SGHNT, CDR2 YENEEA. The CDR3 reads CASSLNGGQPLF. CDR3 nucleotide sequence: TGTGCCAGCAGCTTAAACGGGGGACAGCCTCTCTTC.

Here the CDR3 DNA reads TGTGCCAGCAGATTGACAGGGGGCAACTACGAGCAGTACTTC. Amino acids: CASRLTGGNYEQYF. This chain links TRBV6-1 with TRBJ2-7, with TRBD1 matching 10 bases. The V segment lost 6 bases and the J segment 3 bases; nucleotides outside the gene matches: 5. CDR3 length: 14 amino acids. CDR1 and CDR2 (germline): MNHNS, SASEGT.

The chain's CDR3 is CASGLPNPFQGGTYEQYF. DNA of the CDR3: TGTGCTAGTGGTTTGCCCAACCCCTTCCAGGGCGGGACCTACGAGCAGTACTTC. The chain uses TRBV12-5 and TRBJ2-7; D perhaps matches TRBD2 (6 bases). This CDR3 contains 18 residues. Germline-derived CDR1 and CDR2 are LGHNT and FRNRAP. V lost 2 bases and J lost 2, with 22 bases in between.

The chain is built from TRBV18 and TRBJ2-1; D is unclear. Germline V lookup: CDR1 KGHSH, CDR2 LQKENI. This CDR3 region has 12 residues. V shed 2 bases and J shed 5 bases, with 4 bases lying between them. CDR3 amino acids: CASSPEDNEQFF. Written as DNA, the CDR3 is TGTGCCAGCTCACCAGAGGACAATGAGCAGTTCTTC.

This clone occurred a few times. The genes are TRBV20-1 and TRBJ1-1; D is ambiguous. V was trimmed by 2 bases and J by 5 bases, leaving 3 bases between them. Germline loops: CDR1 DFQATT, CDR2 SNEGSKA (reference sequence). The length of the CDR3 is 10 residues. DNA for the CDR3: TGCAGTGCTAGACTGACTGAAGCTTTCTTT. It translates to CSARLTEAFF.

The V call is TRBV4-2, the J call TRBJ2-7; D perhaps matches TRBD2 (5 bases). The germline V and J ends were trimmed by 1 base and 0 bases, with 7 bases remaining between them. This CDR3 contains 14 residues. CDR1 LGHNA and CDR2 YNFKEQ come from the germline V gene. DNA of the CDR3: TGTGCCAGCAGCCAAGGTCGGGGCTCCTACGAGCAGTACTTC. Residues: CASSQGRGSYEQYF.

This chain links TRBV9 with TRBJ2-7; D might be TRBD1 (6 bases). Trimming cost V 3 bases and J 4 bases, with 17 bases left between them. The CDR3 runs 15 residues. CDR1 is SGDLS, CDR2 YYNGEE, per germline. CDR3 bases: TGTGCCAGCAGCGCGGATTGGACAGTGGGGTACGAGCAGTACTTC. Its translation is CASSADWTVGYEQYF.

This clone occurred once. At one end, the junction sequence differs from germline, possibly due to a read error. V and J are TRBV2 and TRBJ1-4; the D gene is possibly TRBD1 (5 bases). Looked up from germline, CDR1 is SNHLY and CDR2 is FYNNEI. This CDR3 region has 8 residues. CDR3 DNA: TGTGCCAGCACAGGGAGGTCCTTT. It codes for CASTGRSF.

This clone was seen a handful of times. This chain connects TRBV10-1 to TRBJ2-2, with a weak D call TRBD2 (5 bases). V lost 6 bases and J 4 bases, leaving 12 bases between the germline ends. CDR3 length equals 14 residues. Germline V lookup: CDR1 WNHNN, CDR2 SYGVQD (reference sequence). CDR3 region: CASSGQRATGELFF. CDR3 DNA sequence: TGCGCCAGCAGCGGTCAGAGGGCCACCGGGGAGCTGTTTTTT.

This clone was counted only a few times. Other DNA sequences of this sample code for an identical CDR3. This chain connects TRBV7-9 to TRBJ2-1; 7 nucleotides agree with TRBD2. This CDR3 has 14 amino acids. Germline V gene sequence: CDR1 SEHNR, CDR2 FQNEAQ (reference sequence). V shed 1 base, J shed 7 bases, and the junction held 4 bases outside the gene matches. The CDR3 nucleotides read TGTGCCAGCAGCTTAGAGGGAGGGAGGAATGAGCAGTTCTTC. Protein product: CASSLEGGRNEQFF. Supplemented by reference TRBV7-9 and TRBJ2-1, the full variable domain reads DTGVSQNPRHKITKRGQNVTFRCDPISEHNRLYWYRQTLGQGPEFLTYFQNEAQLEKSRLLSDRFSAERPKGSFSTLEIQRTEQGDSAMYLCASSLEGGRNEQFFGPGTRLTVL.

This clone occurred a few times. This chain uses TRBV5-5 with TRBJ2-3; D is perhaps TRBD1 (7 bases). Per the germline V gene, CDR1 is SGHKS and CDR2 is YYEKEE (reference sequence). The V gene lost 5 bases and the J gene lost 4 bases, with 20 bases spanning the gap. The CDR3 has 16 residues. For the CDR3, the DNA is TGTGCCAGCAGGGAACGCGGGACAGCTGGTGCAGATACGCAGTATTTT. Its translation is CASRERGTAGADTQYF.

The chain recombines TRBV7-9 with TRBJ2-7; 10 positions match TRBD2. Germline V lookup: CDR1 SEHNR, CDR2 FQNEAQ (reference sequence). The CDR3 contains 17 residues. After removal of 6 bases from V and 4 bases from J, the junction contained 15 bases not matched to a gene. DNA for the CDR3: TGTGCCAGCAGACCACCCGGGTTTCCAGCGGGAGGGTACGAGCAGTACTTC. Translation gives CASRPPGFPAGGYEQYF.

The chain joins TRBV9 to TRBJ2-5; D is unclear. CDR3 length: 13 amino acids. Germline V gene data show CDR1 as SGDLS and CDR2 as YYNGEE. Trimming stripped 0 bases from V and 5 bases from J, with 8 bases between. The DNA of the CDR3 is TGTGCCAGCAGCGTAGGAGTCCGGGAGACCCAGTACTTC. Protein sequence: CASSVGVRETQYF.

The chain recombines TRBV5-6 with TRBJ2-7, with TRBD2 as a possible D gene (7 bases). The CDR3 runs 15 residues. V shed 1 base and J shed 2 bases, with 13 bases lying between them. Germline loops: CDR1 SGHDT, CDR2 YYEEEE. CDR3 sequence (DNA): TGTGCCAGCAGCTTGTCCGGCGGGGGCACCTACGAGCAGTACTTC. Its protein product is CASSLSGGGTYEQYF.